The 10 T cell receptor beta chains listed next were all sequenced from one sample in a study of blood T cell repertoires in COVID-19. The assay was immunoSEQ multiplex PCR, and TCRdb's table has in-frame clones only and misses some. Of approximately 160,000 clones in the sample, about 84% were seen once. Sequencing was carried out using PBMCs or T cells enriched from blood (not recorded which). These receptors all come from a middle-aged man who had recovered from COVID-19.

The sample holds one count of this clone. This chain joins TRBV7-6 and TRBJ1-5; D is ambiguous. Germline CDR1 and CDR2: SGHVS and FNYEAQ. The CDR3 is 12 residues long. V was trimmed by 3 bases and J by 7 bases, leaving 7 bases between them. Here the CDR3 reads CASSFTGQPQHF. As DNA, the CDR3 is TGTGCCAGCAGCTTTACCGGGCAGCCCCAGCATTTT.

The chain recombines TRBV5-1 with TRBJ2-1; 11 bases fit TRBD2. The J segment lost 6 bases and the V segment lost 3 bases, leaving 8 bases of the junction unmatched. CDR3 length: 16 amino acids. CDR1 and CDR2 (germline): SGHRS, YFSETQ. The CDR3 region is CASSSAPSGGINEQFF. As DNA, the CDR3 is TGCGCCAGCAGCTCGGCCCCTAGCGGGGGGATCAATGAGCAGTTCTTC.

This rearrangement joins TRBV6-6 to TRBJ2-6, with TRBD2 matching over 11 bases. The V segment lost 5 bases and the J segment 2 bases; nucleotides outside the gene matches: 2. Germline CDR1 and CDR2: MNHNY and SVGAGI (reference sequence). This CDR3 region has 16 residues. For the CDR3, the DNA is TGTGCCAGCAGTCGACTAGCGGGGACTGGGGCCAACGTCCTGACTTTC. It is translated as CASSRLAGTGANVLTF.

The chain couples TRBV6-5 to TRBJ2-4; TRBD1 aligns across 9 bases. The CDR3 has 15 amino acids. V dropped 5 bases and J dropped 3; count of bases not matched to a gene: 5. CDR1 and CDR2 from the germline V gene are MNHEY and SVGAGI. The CDR3: CASSRDRADKNIQYF. DNA of the CDR3: TGTGCCAGCAGTCGGGACAGGGCAGACAAAAACATTCAGTACTTC.

J is TRBJ1-1 and V is TRBV6-5; no clear D gene. V was trimmed by 5 bases and J by 4 bases, leaving 14 bases between them. The length of the CDR3 is 14 residues. CDR1 is MNHEY, CDR2 SVGAGI, per germline. CDR3 nucleotide sequence: TGTGCCAGCAGTCCCCCCCCAGGCAGCACTGAAGCTTTCTTT. The encoded protein is CASSPPPGSTEAFF.

This chain connects TRBV6-1 to TRBJ1-4; TRBD1 aligns across 8 bases. The CDR3 sequence is 15 residues long. Germline V gene lookup returns CDR1 MNHNS and CDR2 SASEGT. Losses at the gene ends were 2 bases for V and 7 bases for J; bases not matched to a gene: 6. The CDR3 is CASSELRRGREKLFF. Here the CDR3 DNA reads TGTGCCAGCAGTGAACTGCGCAGGGGGCGTGAAAAACTGTTTTTT.

The chain combines TRBV10-2 with TRBJ2-2; weak D call: TRBD2 (7 bases). The ends were cut back, 11 bases at V and 6 bases at J, with 13 bases in the middle. Per the germline V gene, CDR1 is WSHSY and CDR2 is SAAADI. The CDR3 has 12 residues. In nucleotides, the CDR3 is TGCGCCCCCAGAGGGGGGGCCGGGGAGCTGTTTTTT. Amino acids: CAPRGGAGELFF.

The gene calls are TRBV5-4 and TRBJ1-6, with D unclear. There are 17 residues in the CDR3. Germline V gene data show CDR1 as SGHNT and CDR2 as YYREEE (reference sequence). Deletions cut 4 bases from V and 6 bases from J, with 20 bases between. This chain's CDR3 is CASSPRGSLDPNSPLHF. The CDR3 nucleotides are TGTGCCAGCAGCCCCCGGGGATCTCTCGATCCTAATTCACCCCTCCACTTT.

This sequence joins TRBV7-7 and TRBJ1-1, with D maybe TRBD1 (5 bases). Trimming took off 3 bases at V and 4 bases at J, with 9 bases between the two ends. There are 13 residues in the CDR3. Germline CDR1 reads SSHAT; CDR2 reads FNYEAQ (reference sequence). The CDR3 reads CASSFFGATEAFF. CDR3 coding DNA: TGTGCCAGCAGCTTCTTTGGGGCCACTGAAGCTTTCTTT.

V is TRBV2 and J is TRBJ1-1; 7 bases fit TRBD1. J was trimmed by 10 bases and V by 6 bases; bases with no gene match: 5. The CDR3 sequence is 11 residues long. Germline assignment: CDR1 SNHLY and CDR2 FYNNEI. CDR3 loop: CASSLDRRAFF. The CDR3 DNA sequence: TGTGCCAGCAGCCTGGACAGGAGAGCTTTCTTT.